These 17 T cell receptor beta chains came from one sample sequenced in a study of T cells in Graves' hyperthyroidism and ophthalmopathy. Researchers took RNA transcripts and amplified the TCR beta CDR3 regions from them. A set of HTBI primers served as the primers for a first-round RT-PCR of the TCR CDR3. In TCRdb, the multiplex PCR reads were re-called with MiXCR into one record per CDR3 protein. Counted here are 640,000 or so distinct CDR3 sequences, 12% to 15% occurring once; the ten biggest clones make up roughly 7%. The sample comprised blood. These receptors were taken from a woman under 30 with Graves' ophthalmopathy.

The rearrangement uses TRBV9 and TRBJ2-3; 8 nucleotides agree with TRBD2. This CDR3 region has 16 residues. Trimming removed 3 bases from V and 0 bases from J; junction bases left unmatched: 6. Germline V gene lookup returns CDR1 SGDLS and CDR2 YYNGEE. CDR3 region: CASSALAVTSTDTQYF. The CDR3 DNA reads as TGTGCCAGCAGCGCACTAGCGGTTACTAGCACAGATACGCAGTATTTT.

This clonotype was found many times. The chain recombines TRBV3-1 with TRBJ2-1, with D unresolved. Germline V gene data show CDR1 as LGHDT and CDR2 as YNNKEL (reference sequence). The CDR3 contains 12 residues. Trimming left V 4 bases short and J 5 bases short, with 6 bases between. The CDR3: CASSLLHNEQFF. The CDR3 DNA follows: TGTGCCAGCAGCCTCCTTCACAATGAGCAGTTCTTC.

A few counts support this clonotype. The chain links TRBV5-6 to TRBJ2-1; D remains unclear. The length of the CDR3 is 15 residues. The V gene lost 1 base and the J gene lost 1 base, with 9 bases spanning the gap. The V gene's germline CDR1 is SGHDT and CDR2 YYEEEE. CDR3: CASSLRATSYNEQFF. Written as DNA, the CDR3 is TGTGCCAGCAGCTTGCGGGCAACATCCTACAATGAGCAGTTCTTC.

This clonotype was found a few times. The chain links TRBV24-1 to TRBJ2-1; D call uncertain. Trimming took 0 bases from V and 0 from J, leaving 5 bases between them. The V gene's germline CDR1 is KGHDR and CDR2 SFDVKD. The CDR3 has 15 amino acids. CDR3 bases: TGTGCCACCAGTGATTTGCTATCCTCCTACAATGAGCAGTTCTTC. It encodes CATSDLLSSYNEQFF.

This clonotype has a count of ten or more. The chain links TRBV28 to TRBJ1-1, with D unclear. The length of the CDR3 is 14 residues. Trimming pared 5 bases from V and 0 bases from J, leaving 10 bases between. In germline, CDR1 is MDHEN, CDR2 SYDVKM. The CDR3 loop reads CASSPLRMNTEAFF. The CDR3 region has the DNA TGTGCCAGCAGTCCTCTCCGGATGAACACTGAAGCTTTCTTT.

This clonotype was seen a handful of times. The rearrangement links TRBV9 to TRBJ1-5, with D unclear. The CDR3 totals 15 residues. The V gene's germline CDR1 is SGDLS and CDR2 YYNGEE. Trimming cost V 0 bases and J 0 bases, with 7 bases left between them. Here the CDR3 reads CASSVGSDSNQPQHF. CDR3 nucleotide sequence: TGTGCCAGCAGCGTAGGTTCGGATAGCAATCAGCCCCAGCATTTT.

There are many counts of this clonotype. V gene TRBV9 combines with J gene TRBJ2-1; D possibly matches TRBD1 or TRBD2 (7 bases each). Germline CDR1 reads SGDLS; CDR2 reads YYNGEE. V lost 1 base, J lost 2 bases, and 13 bases lay in between. The CDR3 consists of 16 residues. In DNA, the CDR3 is TGTGCCAGCAGCGTACCGACAGGGACTACCTACAATGAGCAGTTCTTC. It encodes CASSVPTGTTYNEQFF.

This chain links TRBV3-1 with TRBJ2-1; 11 nucleotides line up with TRBD1. V lost 10 bases and J lost 5; bases outside the gene matches: 16. This CDR3 contains 17 residues. From germline, CDR1 is LGHDT and CDR2 YNNKEL (reference sequence). The CDR3 spells CANLLDRGRGGDNEQFF. The CDR3 bases are TGTGCCAACCTTCTGGACAGGGGGCGCGGGGGGGACAATGAGCAGTTCTTC.

The sample holds many counts of this clonotype. The V call is TRBV28, the J call TRBJ1-5; D call uncertain. CDR3 length equals 15 residues. V was clipped by 2 bases and J by 9 bases, with 17 bases between them. From germline, CDR1 is MDHEN and CDR2 SYDVKM. CDR3 loop: CASSLPPSGGRPQHF. CDR3 sequence (DNA): TGTGCCAGCAGTTTACCCCCCAGCGGCGGGAGGCCCCAGCATTTT.

As concerns this clonotype: This may stem from a read error, because a much larger clone lies one nucleotide away. CDR3 in amino acids: CAWSVQGVGYGYTF. CDR3 sequence (DNA): TGTGCCTGGAGTGTACAGGGGGTAGGGTATGGCTACACCTTC. This sequence joins TRBV30 and TRBJ1-2; 8 nucleotides line up with TRBD1. CDR3 length equals 14 residues. Germline CDR1 reads GTSNPN; CDR2 reads SVGIG (reference sequence). The trim removed 0 bases at V and 5 bases at J, leaving 5 bases unmatched.

This clonotype was counted ten times or more. This sequence joins TRBV6-1 and TRBJ2-5, with TRBD2 identical over 9 bases. The CDR3 sequence is 18 residues long. Trimming removed 5 bases from V and 5 bases from J; junction bases left unmatched: 18. Germline V gene data show CDR1 as MNHNS and CDR2 as SASEGT. CDR3 DNA sequence: TGTGCCAGCAGTTATGGGCTGGGGGTAGCGGGAGTTTCTGAGACCCAGTACTTC. Its protein is CASSYGLGVAGVSETQYF.

This clonotype was counted only a few times. This chain links TRBV20-1 with TRBJ2-3; 9 bases match TRBD2. Germline CDR1 and CDR2: DFQATT and SNEGSKA (reference sequence). With V trimmed by 5 bases and J by 0 bases, 15 bases remained unmatched. This CDR3 spans 18 amino acids. The DNA for the CDR3 is TGCAGTGCTCATATTGCGGGAGGGATGGGCGAGAGCACAGATACGCAGTATTTT. This translates into CSAHIAGGMGESTDTQYF.

The rearrangement links TRBV6-2 or TRBV6-3 to TRBJ1-2; D is unclear. Between the trimmed V and J ends, which lost 4 bases and 3 bases, there was a span of 15 bases. CDR3 length equals 15 residues. Germline-derived CDR1 and CDR2 are MNHEY and SVGEGT. DNA of the CDR3: TGTGCCAGCAGTTCAAACGGGAGAAGCTACTATGGCTACACCTTC. It specifies CASSSNGRSYYGYTF.

This clonotype was detected many times. The rearrangement links TRBV5-1 to TRBJ2-3; either TRBD1 or TRBD2 may fit D (5 bases each). The germline gives CDR1 SGHRS, CDR2 YFSETQ. The length of the CDR3 is 13 residues. V lost 4 bases, J lost 4 bases, and 10 bases lay in between. CDR3 residues: CASSLGASDTQYF. The CDR3 nucleotides are TGCGCCAGCAGCCTCGGGGCGTCAGATACGCAGTATTTT.

This clonotype was seen at least ten times. The rearrangement joins TRBV13 to TRBJ2-4; no clear D. Trimming removed 1 base from V and 1 base from J, with 2 bases in between. Germline CDR1 reads PRHDT; CDR2 reads FYEKMQ (reference sequence). The CDR3 totals 13 residues. CDR3: CASSLVAKNIQYF. In DNA, the CDR3 is TGTGCCAGCAGCTTAGTGGCCAAAAACATTCAGTACTTC. Combining the CDR3 with reference TRBV13 and TRBJ2-4 gives the whole variable domain AAGVIQSPRHLIKEKRETATLKCYPIPRHDTVYWYQQGPGQDPQFLISFYEKMQSDKGSIPDRFSAQQFSDYHSELNMSSLELGDSALYFCASSLVAKNIQYFGAGTRLSVL.

This clonotype showed up just a few times. The CDR3 region is CSARQPRTGEDEQFF. CDR3 DNA: TGCAGTGCTCGACAACCTAGGACAGGGGAGGATGAGCAGTTCTTC. V and J are TRBV20-1 and TRBJ2-1, with 9 bases fitting TRBD1. V lost 5 bases to trimming and J lost 8 bases; unmatched junction nucleotides: 13. In germline, CDR1 is DFQATT, CDR2 SNEGSKA (reference sequence). The CDR3 length is 15 residues.

Ten or more counts support this clonotype. The rearrangement uses TRBV7-3 and TRBJ2-7; 8 bases match TRBD2. Germline values: CDR1 SGHTA, CDR2 FQGTGA. Losses at the gene ends were 5 bases for V and 4 bases for J; bases not matched to a gene: 10. The CDR3 runs to 15 residues. The DNA of the CDR3 is TGTGCCAGCAGCCCGTCGGCTAGCGGGCGATACGAGCAGTACTTC. This gives the protein CASSPSASGRYEQYF.